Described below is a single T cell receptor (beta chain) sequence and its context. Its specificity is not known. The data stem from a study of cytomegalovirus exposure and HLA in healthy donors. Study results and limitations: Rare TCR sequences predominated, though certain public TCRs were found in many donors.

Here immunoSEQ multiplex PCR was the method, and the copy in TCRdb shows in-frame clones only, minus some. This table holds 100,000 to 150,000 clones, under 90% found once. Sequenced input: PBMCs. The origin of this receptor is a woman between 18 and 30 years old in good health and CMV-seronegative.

CDR3 residues: CASSQFFLAGVLSGELFF. Written as DNA, the CDR3 is TGCGCCAGCAGCCAGTTCTTTTTAGCGGGAGTGCTGAGCGGGGAGCTGTTTTTT. J is TRBJ2-2 and V is TRBV4-1; 9 bases align to TRBD2. The germline gives CDR1 MGHRA, CDR2 YSYEKL. V shed 3 bases and J 7 bases; nucleotides not matched to a gene: 15. The CDR3 has 18 amino acids.